This T cell receptor (beta chain) was identified during a study of cytomegalovirus exposure and HLA in healthy donors. Study-wide results and caveats: In vitro work confirmed that three CMV-associated chains recognize CMV antigens. Associated with cytomegalovirus, according to the listing, were fewer than 200 TCR beta chains.

In the case of this clone: Its antigen is as yet unknown.

Trimming pared 10 bases from V and 5 bases from J, leaving 17 bases between. The germline CDR1 and CDR2 sequences are WSHSY and SAAADI. This CDR3 is built from 13 residues. Use of 60 Vbeta and 13 Jbeta primers characterized the PCR. TCRdb keeps only in-frame clones here, not all; method: immunoSEQ multiplex PCR. There are 150,000 or so clones in the sample; approximately 80% occur only once, and around 6% lies in the top ten. V and J are TRBV10-2 and TRBJ1-1, with D maybe TRBD1 (5 bases). The sequenced material came from PBMCs. The clonotype comes from a middle-aged woman in good health and CMV-seropositive. CDR3 nucleotide sequence: TGCGCCACCTATTGGGGGGAAGGGACTGAAGCTTTCTTT. It specifies CATYWGEGTEAFF.